These T cell receptor beta chains were read from a single sample in a study of shared clonotypes between healthy human individuals. Assay: immunoSEQ multiplex PCR; the TCRdb copy retains only in-frame clones and omits some. The data contain roughly 2.1 million clones, around 93% of them singletons. Sequencing was done on a sample of naive CD8+ T cells from PBMCs. The source of these receptors is a young man in good health. Some clones in this sample may be carry-over from other donors' samples. Each CDR3 is given with its conserved first and last residue. The order of the fields is D gene, J gene, clone size, CDR3 length, V gene, CDR3 protein, CDR3 DNA. D genes are given only for firm matches. Some rows have no size entry. The others give once, few or many, or a class for an expanded clone.

d_gene: -
j_gene: TRBJ1-1
abundance: -
len: 13
v_gene: TRBV4-3
CDR3aa: CASSPLMNTEAFF
CDR3nt: TGCGCCAGCAGCCCGCTCATGAACACTGAAGCTTTCTTT

d_gene: -
j_gene: TRBJ1-4
abundance: once
len: 16
v_gene: TRBV5-1
CDR3aa: CASSWGPEHGNEKLFF
CDR3nt: TGCGCCAGCAGCTGGGGGCCGGAACACGGCAATGAAAAACTGTTTTTT

d_gene: TRBD1
j_gene: TRBJ2-7
abundance: -
len: 12
v_gene: TRBV13
CDR3aa: CASSWDRGEQYF
CDR3nt: TGTGCCAGCAGCTGGGACAGGGGCGAGCAGTACTTC

d_gene: -
j_gene: TRBJ2-7
abundance: -
len: 15
v_gene: TRBV9
CDR3aa: CASSVAGHAIYEQYF
CDR3nt: TGTGCCAGCAGCGTAGCCGGGCACGCTATCTACGAGCAGTACTTC

d_gene: -
j_gene: TRBJ1-4
abundance: -
len: 12
v_gene: TRBV5-6
CDR3aa: CASSLGTEKLFF
CDR3nt: TGTGCCAGCAGCTTGGGTACTGAAAAACTGTTTTTT

d_gene: -
j_gene: TRBJ1-2
abundance: -
len: 14
v_gene: TRBV9
CDR3aa: CASGSGARVDGYTF
CDR3nt: TGTGCCAGCGGATCGGGGGCTCGGGTTGACGGCTACACCTTC

d_gene: -
j_gene: TRBJ2-1
abundance: -
len: 15
v_gene: TRBV7-9
CDR3aa: CASSLPLTRVNEQFF
CDR3nt: TGTGCCAGCAGCCTCCCCCTTACTAGAGTCAATGAGCAGTTCTTC

d_gene: -
j_gene: TRBJ2-7
abundance: once
len: 14
v_gene: TRBV5-6
CDR3aa: CASSFASGTDGGYF
CDR3nt: -

d_gene: -
j_gene: TRBJ1-1
abundance: -
len: 11
v_gene: TRBV25-1
CDR3aa: CASSDWPEAFF
CDR3nt: TGTGCCAGCAGTGACTGGCCTGAAGCTTTCTTT

d_gene: -
j_gene: TRBJ2-5
abundance: -
len: 17
v_gene: TRBV7-9
CDR3aa: CASSSLLPSARAETQYF
CDR3nt: TGTGCCAGCAGCTCGCTGCTGCCTAGCGCCCGGGCGGAGACCCAGTACTTC

d_gene: -
j_gene: TRBJ2-7
abundance: -
len: 16
v_gene: TRBV28
CDR3aa: CASSLLGGISSYEQYF
CDR3nt: TGTGCCAGCAGTTTATTAGGGGGGATCAGCTCCTACGAGCAGTACTTC

d_gene: -
j_gene: TRBJ1-5
abundance: few
len: 13
v_gene: TRBV18
CDR3aa: CASSEGWGQPQHF
CDR3nt: TGTGCCAGCTCAGAGGGGTGGGGACAGCCCCAGCATTTT

d_gene: -
j_gene: TRBJ2-4
abundance: -
len: 14
v_gene: TRBV28
CDR3aa: CASSPGLVENIQYF
CDR3nt: TGTGCCAGCAGCCCCGGGCTAGTGGAAAACATTCAGTACTTC

d_gene: TRBD1
j_gene: TRBJ2-1
abundance: -
len: 15
v_gene: TRBV9
CDR3aa: CASSVGTGALNEQFF
CDR3nt: TGTGCCAGCAGCGTTGGGACAGGGGCCCTCAATGAGCAGTTCTTC

d_gene: -
j_gene: TRBJ2-2
abundance: -
len: 15
v_gene: TRBV19
CDR3aa: CASSMLGNWAGELFF
CDR3nt: TGTGCCAGTAGTATGTTAGGGAATTGGGCCGGGGAGCTGTTTTTT

d_gene: -
j_gene: TRBJ2-4
abundance: once
len: 15
v_gene: TRBV7-2
CDR3aa: CASSYGDTWGNIQYF
CDR3nt: TGTGCCAGCAGCTACGGGGACACTTGGGGAAACATTCAGTACTTC

d_gene: TRBD1
j_gene: TRBJ2-1
abundance: -
len: 14
v_gene: TRBV9
CDR3aa: CASSGGQPYNEQFF
CDR3nt: TGTGCCAGCAGCGGGGGACAGCCCTACAATGAGCAGTTCTTC

d_gene: -
j_gene: TRBJ2-5
abundance: -
len: 14
v_gene: TRBV9
CDR3aa: CASSVGGGGGTQYF
CDR3nt: TGTGCCAGCAGCGTAGGAGGAGGTGGCGGAACCCAGTACTTC

d_gene: TRBD1
j_gene: TRBJ1-5
abundance: -
len: 16
v_gene: TRBV12-5
CDR3aa: CASANPGTGNNQPQHF
CDR3nt: TGTGCTAGTGCCAATCCCGGGACAGGTAACAATCAGCCCCAGCATTTT

d_gene: -
j_gene: TRBJ1-1
abundance: -
len: 15
v_gene: TRBV19
CDR3aa: CASSVLSGVGTEAFF
CDR3nt: TGTGCCAGTAGTGTTCTATCAGGGGTAGGGACTGAAGCTTTCTTT

d_gene: TRBD2
j_gene: TRBJ2-7
abundance: -
len: 14
v_gene: TRBV5-1
CDR3aa: CASSLVLAAHEQYF
CDR3nt: TGCGCCAGCAGCTTGGTGCTAGCGGCACACGAGCAGTACTTC

d_gene: -
j_gene: TRBJ1-2
abundance: -
len: 15
v_gene: TRBV4-2
CDR3aa: CASSQDVRPNYGYTF
CDR3nt: TGTGCCAGCAGCCAAGATGTCAGACCAAACTATGGCTACACCTTC

d_gene: TRBD2
j_gene: TRBJ2-3
abundance: -
len: 15
v_gene: TRBV9
CDR3aa: CASSARSGSTDTQYF
CDR3nt: TGTGCCAGCAGCGCGCGTAGCGGGAGCACAGATACGCAGTATTTT

d_gene: -
j_gene: TRBJ1-2
abundance: -
len: 14
v_gene: TRBV27
CDR3aa: CASSLSGPNYGYTF
CDR3nt: TGTGCCAGCAGTTTATCAGGGCCAAACTATGGCTACACCTTC

d_gene: -
j_gene: TRBJ1-1
abundance: -
len: 11
v_gene: TRBV19
CDR3aa: CATSDLSRAFF
CDR3nt: TGTGCCACCAGCGATTTATCCCGAGCTTTCTTT

d_gene: -
j_gene: TRBJ1-2
abundance: -
len: 15
v_gene: TRBV27
CDR3aa: CASSPGWGGGYGYTF
CDR3nt: TGTGCCAGCAGTCCCGGATGGGGGGGCGGGTATGGCTACACCTTC

d_gene: -
j_gene: TRBJ2-2
abundance: -
len: 14
v_gene: TRBV15
CDR3aa: CATSRAANTGELFF
CDR3nt: TGTGCCACCAGCAGAGCGGCTAACACCGGGGAGCTGTTTTTT

d_gene: TRBD2
j_gene: TRBJ2-7
abundance: -
len: 14
v_gene: TRBV9
CDR3aa: CASSRSGSRHEQYF
CDR3nt: TGTGCCAGCAGTAGGAGCGGGAGTCGCCACGAGCAGTACTTC

d_gene: -
j_gene: TRBJ2-7
abundance: -
len: 14
v_gene: TRBV28
CDR3aa: CASSLPTETAEQYF
CDR3nt: TGTGCCAGCAGTTTACCGACAGAAACGGCCGAGCAGTACTTC

d_gene: -
j_gene: TRBJ2-3
abundance: -
len: 14
v_gene: TRBV6-5
CDR3aa: CASSLRVYADTQYF
CDR3nt: TGTGCCAGCAGCCTTAGAGTTTACGCAGATACGCAGTATTTT

d_gene: -
j_gene: TRBJ1-2
abundance: -
len: 15
v_gene: TRBV7-9
CDR3aa: CASSLVPSGDYGYTF
CDR3nt: TGTGCCAGCAGCTTGGTTCCGTCAGGGGACTATGGCTACACCTTC

d_gene: TRBD2
j_gene: TRBJ2-7
abundance: -
len: 16
v_gene: TRBV7-8
CDR3aa: CASSNGLAGTDSEQYF
CDR3nt: TGTGCCAGCAGCAACGGACTAGCGGGGACGGATAGCGAGCAGTACTTC

d_gene: -
j_gene: TRBJ1-2
abundance: -
len: 13
v_gene: TRBV5-4
CDR3aa: CASSSGTDYGYTF
CDR3nt: TGTGCCAGCAGCTCCGGGACGGACTATGGCTACACCTTC

d_gene: TRBD1
j_gene: TRBJ2-7
abundance: -
len: 17
v_gene: TRBV7-6
CDR3aa: CASSFGTGAASSYEQYF
CDR3nt: TGTGCCAGCAGCTTCGGTACAGGGGCCGCGAGCTCCTACGAGCAGTACTTC

d_gene: -
j_gene: TRBJ2-1
abundance: -
len: 15
v_gene: TRBV9
CDR3aa: CASRSDRSSYNEQFF
CDR3nt: TGTGCCAGCAGATCGGACAGAAGCTCCTACAATGAGCAGTTCTTC

d_gene: -
j_gene: TRBJ2-1
abundance: -
len: 11
v_gene: TRBV27
CDR3aa: CASMWGADSFF
CDR3nt: TGTGCCAGCATGTGGGGGGCAGATTCGTTCTTC

d_gene: TRBD1
j_gene: TRBJ1-5
abundance: -
len: 15
v_gene: TRBV28
CDR3aa: CASSPTGFSNQPQHF
CDR3nt: TGTGCCAGCAGTCCGACAGGGTTTAGCAATCAGCCCCAGCATTTT

d_gene: -
j_gene: TRBJ2-5
abundance: -
len: 11
v_gene: TRBV27
CDR3aa: CASKGGMTQYF
CDR3nt: TGTGCCAGTAAAGGGGGGATGACCCAGTACTTC

d_gene: -
j_gene: TRBJ2-7
abundance: -
len: 13
v_gene: TRBV9
CDR3aa: CASSASDPYEQYF
CDR3nt: TGTGCCAGCAGCGCATCGGACCCCTACGAGCAGTACTTC

d_gene: TRBD1
j_gene: TRBJ1-1
abundance: -
len: 15
v_gene: TRBV16
CDR3aa: CASSQSDRGLTEAFF
CDR3nt: TGTGCCAGCAGCCAAAGCGACAGGGGGCTCACTGAAGCTTTCTTT

d_gene: -
j_gene: TRBJ2-7
abundance: once
len: 16
v_gene: TRBV27
CDR3aa: CASSLRPGQPRGRQYF
CDR3nt: TGTGCCAGCAGTTTAAGACCGGGACAACCTAGGGGGAGGCAGTACTTC

d_gene: TRBD2
j_gene: TRBJ2-3
abundance: -
len: 15
v_gene: TRBV4-2
CDR3aa: CASSQGREGTDTQYF
CDR3nt: TGTGCCAGCAGCCAGGGGCGGGAGGGCACAGATACGCAGTATTTT

d_gene: -
j_gene: TRBJ1-1
abundance: few
len: 13
v_gene: TRBV9
CDR3aa: CASSGDGGTEAFF
CDR3nt: TGTGCCAGCAGCGGAGATGGCGGGACTGAAGCTTTCTTT

d_gene: -
j_gene: TRBJ1-4
abundance: -
len: 15
v_gene: TRBV11-2
CDR3aa: CASSSRPATNEKLFF
CDR3nt: TGTGCCAGCAGCTCCCGACCCGCAACTAATGAAAAACTGTTTTTT

d_gene: TRBD1
j_gene: TRBJ1-5
abundance: -
len: 19
v_gene: TRBV28
CDR3aa: CASSFQSLTGDDSNQPQHF
CDR3nt: TGTGCCAGCAGTTTCCAATCCCTGACAGGGGACGATAGCAATCAGCCCCAGCATTTT

d_gene: -
j_gene: TRBJ1-2
abundance: -
len: 15
v_gene: TRBV4-2
CDR3aa: CASTPGKLLNYGYTF
CDR3nt: TGTGCCAGCACCCCAGGGAAGCTACTTAACTATGGCTACACCTTC

d_gene: TRBD1
j_gene: TRBJ2-7
abundance: -
len: 16
v_gene: TRBV27
CDR3aa: CASSPFGPRGPYEQYF
CDR3nt: TGTGCCAGCAGTCCCTTCGGCCCAAGGGGGCCCTACGAGCAGTACTTC

d_gene: -
j_gene: TRBJ2-1
abundance: -
len: 15
v_gene: TRBV15
CDR3aa: CATSGPGLAYNEQFF
CDR3nt: TGTGCCACCAGCGGACCAGGGTTAGCCTACAATGAGCAGTTCTTC

d_gene: -
j_gene: TRBJ1-2
abundance: -
len: 12
v_gene: TRBV29-1
CDR3aa: CSVRTENYGYTF
CDR3nt: TGCAGCGTTAGGACAGAGAACTATGGCTACACCTTC

d_gene: -
j_gene: TRBJ1-5
abundance: -
len: 15
v_gene: TRBV19
CDR3aa: CASSIYGGSNQPQHF
CDR3nt: TGTGCCAGTAGTATATACGGGGGGAGCAATCAGCCCCAGCATTTT

d_gene: -
j_gene: TRBJ2-5
abundance: -
len: 15
v_gene: TRBV10-2
CDR3aa: CASSDVVGYQETQYF
CDR3nt: TGCGCCAGCAGTGATGTCGTGGGTTACCAAGAGACCCAGTACTTC

d_gene: TRBD2
j_gene: TRBJ2-7
abundance: once
len: 14
v_gene: TRBV19
CDR3aa: CASGTSGFPSEQYF
CDR3nt: TGTGCCAGTGGTACTAGCGGGTTCCCCTCCGAGCAGTACTTC

d_gene: TRBD1
j_gene: TRBJ2-7
abundance: -
len: 15
v_gene: TRBV29-1
CDR3aa: CSVEGTGGLSYEQYF
CDR3nt: TGCAGCGTTGAAGGGACAGGGGGGCTCTCCTACGAGCAGTACTTC